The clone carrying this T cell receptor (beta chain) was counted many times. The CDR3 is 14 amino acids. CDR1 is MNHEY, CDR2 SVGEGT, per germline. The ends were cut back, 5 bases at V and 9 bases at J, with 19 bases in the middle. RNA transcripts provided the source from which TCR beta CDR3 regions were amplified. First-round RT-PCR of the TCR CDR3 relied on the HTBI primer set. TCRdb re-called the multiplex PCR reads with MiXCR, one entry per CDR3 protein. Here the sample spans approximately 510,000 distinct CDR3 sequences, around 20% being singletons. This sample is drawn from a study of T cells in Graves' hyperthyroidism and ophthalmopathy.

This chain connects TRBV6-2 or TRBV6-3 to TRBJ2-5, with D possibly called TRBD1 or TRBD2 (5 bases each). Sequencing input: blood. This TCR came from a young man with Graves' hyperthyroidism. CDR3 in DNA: TGTGCCAGCAGTAGGGGATCAAATACCGGGGCCCAGTACTTC. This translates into CASSRGSNTGAQYF.